Listed below are T cell receptor beta chains from one sample, sequenced in a study of blood T cell repertoires in COVID-19. The assay was immunoSEQ multiplex PCR, and TCRdb's table has in-frame clones only and misses some. The sample lists under 200,000 clones, around 83% occurring once. Sequencing was done on a sample of peripheral blood. The receptors here all came from a woman in her forties or fifties with COVID-19, enrolled during active disease. Both conserved end residues are part of each CDR3.

J gene: TRBJ2-2
V gene: TRBV29-1
CDR3 protein: CSVTQGDPGELFF

J gene: TRBJ1-2
V gene: TRBV7-2
CDR3 protein: CASSLEGGWNYGYTF

J gene: TRBJ2-7
V gene: TRBV6-5
CDR3 protein: CATTTINSYEQYF

J gene: TRBJ2-5
V gene: TRBV6-1
CDR3 protein: CASSELRDNHRETQYF

J gene: TRBJ2-1
V gene: TRBV10-3
CDR3 protein: CAISESTGTRIHEQFF

J gene: TRBJ1-6
V gene: TRBV3-1/TRBV3-2
CDR3 protein: CASSRLGTGNSPLHF

J gene: TRBJ2-7
V gene: TRBV18
CDR3 protein: CASSPGSQGAYEQYF

J gene: TRBJ1-6
V gene: TRBV27
CDR3 protein: CASRQGWSPLHF

J gene: TRBJ1-5
V gene: TRBV6-8
CDR3 protein: CASSLYRGGNQPQHF

J gene: TRBJ2-7
V gene: TRBV19
CDR3 protein: CASSIWGTGDEQYF

J gene: TRBJ2-5
V gene: TRBV6-5
CDR3 protein: CASSYSGQGSQETQYF

J gene: TRBJ2-2
V gene: TRBV7-2
CDR3 protein: CASSLGLNTGELFF

J gene: TRBJ2-3
V gene: TRBV18
CDR3 protein: CASSPRGSTDTQYF

J gene: TRBJ1-1
V gene: TRBV29-1
CDR3 protein: CSVIFFMNTEAFF

J gene: TRBJ1-6
V gene: TRBV3-1/TRBV3-2
CDR3 protein: CASSPRTPRYNSPLHF

J gene: TRBJ1-5
V gene: TRBV6-5
CDR3 protein: CASRSLTGTNQPQHF

J gene: TRBJ2-5
V gene: TRBV18
CDR3 protein: CASSPRTGASQETQYF

J gene: TRBJ2-7
V gene: TRBV7-2
CDR3 protein: CASSLVRLSYEQYF

J gene: TRBJ1-2
V gene: TRBV4-1
CDR3 protein: CASSQVRGDGYTF

J gene: TRBJ2-7
V gene: TRBV12-3/TRBV12-4
CDR3 protein: CASSEGILYEQYF

J gene: TRBJ1-6
V gene: TRBV7-2
CDR3 protein: CASSLAGQGSSPLHF

J gene: TRBJ2-1
V gene: TRBV12-3/TRBV12-4
CDR3 protein: CASSLGLYNEQFF

J gene: TRBJ2-7
V gene: TRBV24-1
CDR3 protein: CATSDTGTATYEQYF

J gene: TRBJ1-5
V gene: TRBV30
CDR3 protein: CAWSRVSNQPQHF

J gene: TRBJ1-2
V gene: TRBV5-1
CDR3 protein: CASSLLGDSNYGYTF

J gene: TRBJ2-7
V gene: TRBV11-3
CDR3 protein: CASSPGGGGDYEQYF

J gene: TRBJ2-7
V gene: TRBV14
CDR3 protein: CASSQRTGKSYEQYF

J gene: TRBJ2-5
V gene: TRBV2
CDR3 protein: CASPGGGAGQETQYF

J gene: TRBJ2-5
V gene: TRBV9
CDR3 protein: CASSPGLPPETQYF

J gene: TRBJ2-2
V gene: TRBV11-3
CDR3 protein: CASSLGGTGGPGELFF

J gene: TRBJ1-2
V gene: TRBV2
CDR3 protein: CASSEIEDFDGYTF

J gene: TRBJ2-5
V gene: TRBV6-6
CDR3 protein: CASSPGLAGLGETQYF

J gene: TRBJ1-1
V gene: TRBV3-1/TRBV3-2
CDR3 protein: CASKQENTEAFF

J gene: TRBJ2-3
V gene: TRBV5-5
CDR3 protein: CASSYLAGGLTDTQYF

J gene: TRBJ1-5
V gene: TRBV11-2
CDR3 protein: CASSRNPGTGQPQHF

J gene: TRBJ2-5
V gene: TRBV6-5
CDR3 protein: CASGGQGGKETQYF

J gene: TRBJ1-2
V gene: TRBV6-2/TRBV6-3
CDR3 protein: CASSYYLQDGYTF

J gene: TRBJ2-7
V gene: TRBV7-3
CDR3 protein: CASSSDRGHEQYF

J gene: TRBJ1-1
V gene: TRBV19
CDR3 protein: CASSSTREGMNTEAFF

J gene: TRBJ2-3
V gene: TRBV18
CDR3 protein: CASSPSQSTTDTQYF

J gene: TRBJ1-2
V gene: TRBV7-9
CDR3 protein: CASSFTGGKGYGYTF

J gene: TRBJ2-3
V gene: TRBV2
CDR3 protein: CASSEAWLAGGDTQYF

J gene: TRBJ1-6
V gene: TRBV3-1/TRBV3-2
CDR3 protein: CASNSPGSNSPLHF

J gene: TRBJ1-2
V gene: TRBV5-6
CDR3 protein: CASSLGQDYGYTF

J gene: TRBJ2-7
V gene: TRBV5-1
CDR3 protein: CASSTSSGGAVEQYF

J gene: TRBJ1-1
V gene: TRBV12-3/TRBV12-4
CDR3 protein: CASSLTTGTAFF

J gene: TRBJ1-2
V gene: TRBV19
CDR3 protein: CASTGTGVQGYTF

J gene: TRBJ2-2
V gene: TRBV19
CDR3 protein: CASSSSERYTGELFF

J gene: TRBJ2-1
V gene: TRBV5-1
CDR3 protein: CASSSLASGGNEQFF

J gene: TRBJ1-1
V gene: TRBV2
CDR3 protein: CASRGTGLKTEAFF